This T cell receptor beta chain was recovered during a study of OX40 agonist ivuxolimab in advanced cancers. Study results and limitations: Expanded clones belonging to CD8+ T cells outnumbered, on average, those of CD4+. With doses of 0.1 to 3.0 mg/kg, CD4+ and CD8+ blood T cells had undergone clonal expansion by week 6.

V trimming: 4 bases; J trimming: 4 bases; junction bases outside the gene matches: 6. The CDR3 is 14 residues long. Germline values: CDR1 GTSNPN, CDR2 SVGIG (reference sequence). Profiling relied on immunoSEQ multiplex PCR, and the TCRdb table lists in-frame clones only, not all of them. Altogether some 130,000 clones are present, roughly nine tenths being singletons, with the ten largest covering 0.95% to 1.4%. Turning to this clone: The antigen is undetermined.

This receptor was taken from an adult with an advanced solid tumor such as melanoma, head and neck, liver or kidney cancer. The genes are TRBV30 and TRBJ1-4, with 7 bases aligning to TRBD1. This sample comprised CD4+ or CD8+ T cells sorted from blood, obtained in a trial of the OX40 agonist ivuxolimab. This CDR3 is CAWKQGRGNEKLFF. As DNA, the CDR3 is TGTGCCTGGAAACAGGGGCGGGGTAATGAAAAACTGTTTTTT. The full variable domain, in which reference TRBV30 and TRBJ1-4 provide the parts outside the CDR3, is SQTIHQWPATLVQPVGSPLSLECTVEGTSNPNLYWYRQAAGRGLQLLFYSVGIGQISSEVPQNLSASRPQDRQFILSSKKLLLSDSGFYLCAWKQGRGNEKLFFGSGTQLSVL.